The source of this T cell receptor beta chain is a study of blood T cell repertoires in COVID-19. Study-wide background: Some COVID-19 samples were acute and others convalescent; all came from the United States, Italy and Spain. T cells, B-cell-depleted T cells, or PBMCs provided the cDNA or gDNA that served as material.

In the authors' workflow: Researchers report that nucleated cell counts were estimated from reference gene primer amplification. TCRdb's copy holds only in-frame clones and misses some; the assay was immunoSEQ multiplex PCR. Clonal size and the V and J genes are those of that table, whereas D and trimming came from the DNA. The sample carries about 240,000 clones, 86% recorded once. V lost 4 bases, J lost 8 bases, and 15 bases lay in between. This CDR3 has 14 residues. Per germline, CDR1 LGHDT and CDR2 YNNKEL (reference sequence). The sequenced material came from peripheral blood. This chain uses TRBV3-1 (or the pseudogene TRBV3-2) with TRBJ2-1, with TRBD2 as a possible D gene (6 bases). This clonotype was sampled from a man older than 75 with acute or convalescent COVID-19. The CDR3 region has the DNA TGTGCCAGCAGCCCTTCGACGGGAGACGATGAGCAGTTCTTC. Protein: CASSPSTGDDEQFF.